This T cell receptor beta chain was captured in a study of OX40 agonist ivuxolimab in advanced cancers. Trimming took off 0 bases at V and 4 bases at J, with 12 bases between the two ends. Germline CDR1 MGHRA, CDR2 YSYEKL. The CDR3 loop spans 15 amino acids. Sequencing was performed with immunoSEQ multiplex PCR; in TCRdb, only in-frame clones are kept and a portion is missing. This sample has 50,000 or so clones, with around 89% found just once. Regarding the study as a whole: In a subset of nonresponders, normalized T-cell clonal expansion was also low. Relatively little clonal expansion, among the lowest observed, appeared in partial responders at 0.1-3.0 mg/kg. There was clonal expansion of CD4+ and CD8+ blood T cells by week 6 at 0.1 to 3.0 mg/kg. Researchers report that CD8+ T cells had, on average, more expanded clones than CD4+.

This clone showed up just once. The antigen remains unidentified. V gene TRBV4-1 combines with J gene TRBJ2-5; D perhaps matches TRBD2 (7 bases). Material: CD4+ or CD8+ T cells sorted from blood, obtained in a trial of the OX40 agonist ivuxolimab. The TCR originated in an adult with an advanced solid tumor such as melanoma, head and neck, liver or kidney cancer. CDR3 region: CASSQEGRGGETQYF. In nucleotides, the CDR3 is TGCGCCAGCAGCCAAGAGGGGAGGGGGGGAGAGACCCAGTACTTC.